These 25 T cell receptor beta chains were sequenced from one sample in a study of T cells after yellow fever vaccination. MiXCR was run by TCRdb on the 5' RACE reads, yielding one entry per CDR3 protein. The profile shows around 140,000 distinct CDR3 sequences, just over 6.5% of them singletons. This material consisted of CD4+ T cells sorted from PBMCs, taken 10 days after the yellow fever booster vaccination. These TCRs come from a man under 40 who received the YFV17D yellow fever vaccine.

This clonotype was observed a handful of times. The chain couples TRBV20-1 to TRBJ1-5; TRBD1 is a possible D gene (6 bases). The V gene's germline CDR1 is DFQATT and CDR2 SNEGSKA (reference sequence). This CDR3 is 14 amino acids long. The V end lost 0 bases, the J end lost 6 bases, and 12 bases lay between the germline ends. The CDR3 region has the DNA TGCAGTGCTAGAGATGGGGGGGGCAGTCAGCCCCAGCATTTT. It encodes CSARDGGGSQPQHF.

Of note for this clonotype: A clone one base away is much larger, so this may be a read error. CDR3 region: CASGAGEPYEQYF. The CDR3 region has the DNA TGTGCCAGCGGAGCAGGGGAACCCTACGAGCAGTACTTC. The chain uses TRBV6-2 or TRBV6-3 and TRBJ2-7; TRBD1 is a possible D gene (6 bases). In germline, CDR1 is MNHEY, CDR2 SVGEGT. Trimming took off 8 bases at V and 2 bases at J, with 13 bases between the two ends. The CDR3 has 13 amino acids.

This clonotype appeared many times. CDR3 region: CASSYDRGHEQYF. In nucleotides, the CDR3 is TGTGCCAGCAGTTACGACAGGGGCCACGAGCAGTACTTC. This chain joins TRBV12-3 or TRBV12-4 and TRBJ2-7, with 8 bases aligning to TRBD1. J was trimmed by 5 bases and V by 4 bases; bases with no gene match: 4. This CDR3 has 13 residues.

This clonotype was seen many times. The CDR3 DNA follows: TGTGCCAGCAGCTTAGACCCTGGAGGCGGCTACACCTTC. Encoded protein: CASSLDPGGGYTF. This rearrangement joins TRBV7-9 to TRBJ1-2; D unresolved. V lost 1 base to trimming and J lost 8 bases, with 11 bases between them. Germline lookup yields CDR1 SEHNR and CDR2 FQNEAQ (reference sequence). There are 13 residues in the CDR3.

This clonotype was detected only a few times. The rearrangement joins TRBV30 to TRBJ2-2; a weak D match, TRBD2 (6 bases). This CDR3 spans 14 amino acids. CDR1 is GTSNPN, CDR2 SVGIG, per germline (reference sequence). Deletions cut 0 bases from V and 4 bases from J, with 9 bases between. Written as DNA, the CDR3 is TGTGCCTGGAGTGTAGCCGGGGGCACCGGGGAGCTGTTTTTT. Translating it yields CAWSVAGGTGELFF.

About this clonotype itself: Just one base apart from a much larger clone, this may be a read error. The rearrangement joins TRBV3-1 to TRBJ1-2; D is possibly TRBD1 (6 bases). Germline V gives CDR1 LGHDT, CDR2 YNNKEL (reference sequence). The CDR3 sequence is 16 residues long. CDR3 region: CVSSRNTGTANYGYTF. CDR3 nucleotide sequence: TGTGTCAGCAGCCGAAATACAGGGACCGCAAACTATGGCTACACCTTC.

This clonotype was detected many times. The CDR3 DNA sequence: TGCGCCAGCAGTGAGTCCGCTCTCTCTAGCATGCCGGATACGCAGTATTTT. Residues: CASSESALSSMPDTQYF. The chain joins TRBV10-1 to TRBJ2-3; perhaps TRBD2 as D (5 bases). This CDR3 is 17 amino acids long. Germline V gene sequence: CDR1 WNHNN, CDR2 SYGVQD (reference sequence). V was pared by 0 bases and J by 6 bases, with 19 bases between.

This clonotype was observed many times. J is TRBJ2-7 and V is TRBV7-9; 9 nucleotides line up with TRBD1. The V segment lost 5 bases and the J segment 6 bases; nucleotides outside the gene matches: 17. Germline V gene data show CDR1 as SEHNR and CDR2 as FQNEAQ (reference sequence). The CDR3 length is 17 residues. The CDR3, as DNA: TGTGCCAGCAGCCCTACGGGGGGCGGGACAGGGTTAGTCGAGCAGTACTTC. Protein: CASSPTGGGTGLVEQYF.

Ten or more counts support this clonotype. The chain combines TRBV12-3 or TRBV12-4 with TRBJ1-2, with TRBD1 as a possible D gene (6 bases). The CDR3 length is 14 residues. The germline V and J ends were trimmed by 5 bases and 4 bases, with 14 bases remaining between them. The CDR3 nucleotides read TGTGCCAGCAGTAGTACAGGGTCTAGCTATGGCTACACCTTC. Amino acids: CASSSTGSSYGYTF.

This clonotype showed up many times. The rearrangement links TRBV11-3 to TRBJ2-7; the match to TRBD2 covers 9 bases. The CDR3 is made up of 18 amino acids. The V gene end was trimmed by 2 bases and the J gene end by 3 bases; junction bases not matched to a gene: 14. Germline V gene sequence: CDR1 SGHNT, CDR2 YENEEA. The CDR3 nucleotides read TGTGCCAGCAGCTTAAGACTGGCAAGCGGGAGGATCGGCTACGAGCAGTACTTC. Its translation: CASSLRLASGRIGYEQYF.

This clonotype was recorded many times. The chain carries TRBV5-4 and TRBJ2-1; TRBD2 matches 7 bases. The CDR3 contains 16 residues. Unmatched junction bases numbered 3, after V lost 0 bases and J lost 0 bases. From germline, CDR1 is SGHNT and CDR2 YYREEE (reference sequence). CDR3 DNA: TGTGCCAGCAGCTTGGGCGGGGGAAGCTCCTACAATGAGCAGTTCTTC. As protein: CASSLGGGSSYNEQFF.

The table lists this clonotype with many counts. The chain links TRBV15 to TRBJ2-7; maybe TRBD2 (6 bases). The germline gives CDR1 LNHNV, CDR2 YYDKDF (reference sequence). V lost 5 bases to trimming and J lost 4 bases, with 18 bases between them. The CDR3 is 15 residues long. CDR3 sequence reads: CATSPGDSLRYEQYF. CDR3 DNA: TGTGCCACCAGCCCTGGGGACTCTCTGCGGTACGAGCAGTACTTC.

The chain links TRBV5-3 to TRBJ2-5; D remains ambiguous. TRBV5-3 is flagged as an ORF with uncertain function. V was clipped by 3 bases and J by 5 bases, with 11 bases between them. The CDR3 has 13 residues. DNA of the CDR3: TGTGCCAGAAGCTCGACTTGGGCGGAGACCCAGTACTTC. It translates to CARSSTWAETQYF.

This clonotype was recorded at least ten times. The junction shows a germline mismatch at one end, possibly a read error. This chain joins TRBV7-7 and TRBJ2-5; 10 nucleotides match TRBD1. Germline CDR1 SSHAT, CDR2 FNYEAQ (reference sequence). CDR3 length equals 15 residues. The CDR3 reads CASSSGTGEVETQYF. The DNA for the CDR3 is TGTGCTAGCAGCTCCGGGACAGGGGAGGTGGAGACCCAGTACTTC.

In its sample, this clonotype was seen a few times. The junction differs from germline at one of its ends, possibly a read error. The chain carries TRBV20-1 and TRBJ2-5, with D possibly matching TRBD2 (6 bases). Germline V gene sequence: CDR1 DFQATT, CDR2 SNEGSKA (reference sequence). This CDR3 has 16 amino acids. The CDR3 bases are TGCTGTGCTAGAGGTCCCAACGGGGGACACCAAGAGACCCAGTACTTC. Its protein is CCARGPNGGHQETQYF.

This clonotype was detected ten times or more. This sequence joins TRBV28 and TRBJ2-1; 13 bases line up with TRBD2. The CDR3 has 15 residues. The germline gives CDR1 MDHEN, CDR2 SYDVKM. J was trimmed by 7 bases and V by 3 bases; bases with no gene match: 3. CDR3 coding DNA: TGTGCCAGCAGTTTTGGGACTAGCGGGAAGAATGAGCAGTTCTTC. It translates to CASSFGTSGKNEQFF.

This clonotype came up a few times. This chain joins TRBV10-3 and TRBJ2-1; TRBD2 agrees at 14 bases. The trim removed 3 bases at V and 8 bases at J, leaving 9 bases unmatched. The CDR3 spans 17 residues. The germline V gene encodes CDR1 ENHRY and CDR2 SYGVKD. The CDR3 DNA follows: TGTGCCATCAGTGACTATTCCGGGACTAGCGGGAGAGATGAGCAGTTCTTC. As protein: CAISDYSGTSGRDEQFF.

The V and J genes are TRBV5-1 and TRBJ2-7; D is possibly TRBD1 or TRBD2 (5 bases each). From germline, CDR1 is SGHRS and CDR2 YFSETQ. V was cut by 0 bases and J by 2 bases, with 9 bases left in between. The CDR3 contains 14 residues. Written as DNA, the CDR3 is TGCGCCAGCAGCTTGGTCCGGGGCACCTACGAGCAGTACTTC. This codes for CASSLVRGTYEQYF.

In this sample, this clonotype turned up many times. V and J are TRBV29-1 and TRBJ1-1; D perhaps matches TRBD1 (5 bases). The length of the CDR3 is 13 residues. V was cut by 6 bases and J by 1 base, with 12 bases left in between. Per germline, CDR1 SQVTM and CDR2 ANQGSEA. CDR3: CSVLAGRNTEAFF. CDR3 DNA sequence: TGCAGCGTCCTGGCAGGGAGGAACACTGAAGCTTTCTTT.

This clonotype came up a few times. The chain couples TRBV7-2 to TRBJ2-1; 8 positions match TRBD2. Looked up from germline, CDR1 is SGHTA and CDR2 is FQGNSA. The J segment lost 7 bases and the V segment lost 0 bases, leaving 8 bases of the junction unmatched. The CDR3 spans 16 residues. The CDR3 DNA reads as TGTGCCAGCAGCTTAGCGAGGAGCGGGAGTAGAAATGAGCAGTTCTTC. This codes for CASSLARSGSRNEQFF.

This clonotype came up many times. The CDR3 loop is CASSQTGRTDTQYF. DNA of the CDR3: TGCGCCAGCAGCCAGACAGGGCGCACAGATACGCAGTATTTT. The rearrangement links TRBV5-1 to TRBJ2-3; 7 nucleotides match TRBD1. The CDR3 loop spans 14 amino acids. Trimming cost V 4 bases and J 1 base; bases outside gene matches: 3. Per the germline V gene, CDR1 is SGHRS and CDR2 is YFSETQ.

Ten or more counts support this clonotype. The rearrangement uses TRBV24-1 and TRBJ2-7, with 7 bases lining up with TRBD2. V was clipped by 1 base and J by 4 bases; unmatched bases: 9. CDR1 is KGHDR, CDR2 SFDVKD, per germline. This CDR3 spans 16 amino acids. Here the CDR3 DNA reads TGTGCCACCAGTGATTTTCGGCCGGGGAGGGGTTACGAGCAGTACTTC. Its translation is CATSDFRPGRGYEQYF.

On this clonotype: Just one base apart from a much larger clone, this may be a read error. The chain has TRBV5-1 and TRBJ2-6; D is ambiguous. The germline V gene encodes CDR1 SGHRS and CDR2 YFSETQ. The CDR3 is made up of 15 amino acids. The CDR3 bases are TGCTCCAGCAGTAACGACGGTGCTGGGGCCAACGTCCTGACTTTC. It codes for CSSSNDGAGANVLTF.

This clonotype was observed at least ten times. This chain connects TRBV20-1 to TRBJ2-3, with TRBD1 identical over 7 bases. This CDR3 has 12 amino acids. With 3 bases clipped from V and 6 bases from J, the junction kept 3 bases outside the gene matches. Germline CDR1 reads DFQATT; CDR2 reads SNEGSKA (reference sequence). The CDR3 coding sequence is TGCAGTGCTAGTAAGGGGGCGGATACGCAGTATTTT. Residues: CSASKGADTQYF.

Ten or more counts support this clonotype. The chain has TRBV27 and TRBJ2-3, with unresolved D. Germline lookup yields CDR1 MNHEY and CDR2 SMNVEV (reference sequence). The germline V and J ends were trimmed by 8 bases and 4 bases, with 10 bases remaining between them. The CDR3 sequence is 12 residues long. CDR3 region: CASVRLADTQYF. In DNA form, the CDR3 reads TGTGCCAGCGTTAGATTGGCAGATACGCAGTATTTT.